The present T cell receptor beta chain was sequenced within a study of regulatory T cells in long-lasting Graves disease. TCR beta libraries were built with iRepertoire HTBI primers and Arm-PCR of CDR3 regions. TCRdb re-called the multiplex PCR reads through MiXCR, storing one row per CDR3 protein. The top ten hold 12% of the sample, which has 500,000 or so distinct CDR3 sequences, 16% seen once. The time point denotes: newly diagnosed GD, antithyroid drugs for less than 3 months. With RNA extracted from PBMCs as input, the TCR library was made. Patients were from an endocrinology department in Xi'an, China. V gave up 6 bases and J gave up 4 bases; unmatched junction bases: 11. Germline V CDR1 and CDR2: DFQATT, SNEGSKA (reference sequence). The CDR3 length is 15 residues. In addition, the sample was reused for a study of T cells in Graves' hyperthyroidism and ophthalmopathy.

The specimen was peripheral blood mononuclear cells (PBMCs), collected at new diagnosis, from a patient treated with antithyroid drugs. The chain carries TRBV20-1 and TRBJ2-3; 9 positions match TRBD2. The origin of this receptor is a man aged 40-55 years with Graves disease. The CDR3 nucleotides read TGCAGTGCCATAAATAGCGGGGGCACGTCAGATACGCAGTATTTT. Its protein product is CSAINSGGTSDTQYF.